A selection of T cell receptor beta chains follows, all from one sample in a study of T-cell memory formation after mild COVID-19. TCRdb ran MiXCR on the 5' RACE reads and lists one entry per CDR3 protein. The sample lists some 40,000 distinct CDR3 sequences, under 7.5% occurring once. Sequencing was performed on PBMCs or a T cell subset sorted from them (not recorded which). The source is a man aged 18 to 29 who had mild COVID-19 (a few samples of this study predate the infection). Cell type and time point are not known. Both conserved end residues are part of each CDR3. D genes are given only for firm matches. The size of a clone is reported for some rows only, either as once, few or many, or as a class for expanded clones.

TRBJ2-3	TRBV30	NA	NA	CALNRDGDTQYF	TGTGCCTTGAACAGGGACGGAGATACGCAGTATTTT
TRBJ1-4	TRBV7-2	NA	NA	CASSLASGAGEKLFF	TGTGCCAGCAGCTTAGCCTCGGGGGCGGGTGAAAAACTGTTTTTT
TRBJ2-5	TRBV7-9	few	NA	CASSTRASQETQYF	TGTGCCAGCTCCACCCGGGCCTCCCAAGAGACCCAGTACTTC
TRBJ1-6	TRBV5-1	few	NA	CASSLGATRSYNSPLHF	TGCGCCAGCAGCTTGGGCGCCACGCGCTCCTATAATTCACCCCTCCACTTT
TRBJ1-3	TRBV5-5	NA	NA	CASSPHLEGNTIYF	TGTGCCAGCAGCCCTCATCTCGAAGGAAACACCATATATTTT
TRBJ1-1	TRBV4-3	few	TRBD1	CASSQDRDRAAFF	TGCGCCAGCAGCCAAGACCGAGACAGGGCAGCTTTCTTT
TRBJ1-2	TRBV6-5	once	NA	CASSPPGVRYGYTF	TGTGCCAGCAGTCCCCCCGGGGTCCGATATGGCTACACCTTC
TRBJ2-5	TRBV30	few	NA	CAWSVYSGGTQYF	TGTGCCTGGAGTGTTTATAGCGGAGGGACCCAGTACTTC
TRBJ1-2	TRBV10-3	NA	TRBD1	CAISEAVDRGTGYTF	TGTGCCATCAGTGAGGCTGTTGACAGGGGGACCGGCTACACCTTC
TRBJ1-2	TRBV12-3/TRBV12-4	NA	NA	CASSFTEGSGYTF	TGTGCCAGCAGTTTCACGGAGGGCAGTGGCTACACCTTC
TRBJ1-1	TRBV27	NA	NA	CASSLYRANTEAFF	TGTGCCAGCAGTTTATACAGGGCGAACACTGAAGCTTTCTTT
TRBJ2-5	TRBV20-1	NA	NA	CSASTTGRRETQYF	TGCAGTGCTTCCACGACAGGACGTAGGGAGACCCAGTACTTC
TRBJ2-1	TRBV7-2	few	NA	CASSLGWDNEQFF	TGTGCCAGCAGCTTAGGCTGGGACAATGAGCAGTTCTTC
TRBJ1-2	TRBV20-1	NA	TRBD1	CSARDLDRGVGYTF	TGCAGTGCTAGAGACCTAGACAGGGGTGTCGGCTACACCTTC
TRBJ1-4	TRBV4-1	NA	NA	CASSQETGNEKLFF	TGCGCCAGCAGCCAAGAGACGGGCAATGAAAAACTGTTTTTT
TRBJ2-2	TRBV25-1	few	NA	CASRKPGHMNTGELFF	TGTGCCAGCAGAAAACCGGGACACATGAACACCGGGGAGCTGTTTTTT
TRBJ2-3	TRBV7-3	few	TRBD1	CASSRQGRNTDTQYF	TGTGCCAGCAGCCGACAGGGGCGAAACACAGATACGCAGTATTTT
TRBJ1-1	TRBV3-1	many	NA	CASSPRGRRAFF	TGTGCCAGCAGCCCCCGGGGCAGGAGGGCTTTCTTT
TRBJ2-1	TRBV11-3	NA	NA	CASSLSENNEQFF	TGTGCCAGCAGCTTATCAGAAAACAATGAGCAGTTCTTC
TRBJ1-2	TRBV7-2	few	NA	CASSLIPSGVYGYTF	TGTGCCAGCAGCTTGATCCCTAGTGGGGTCTATGGCTACACCTTC
TRBJ2-7	TRBV4-2	NA	TRBD2	CASSQPNPGLAGLQYF	TGTGCCAGCAGCCAACCTAATCCGGGACTAGCGGGGCTTCAGTACTTC
TRBJ1-2	TRBV7-2	NA	NA	CASSLGVQGSLGGYTF	TGTGCCAGCAGCTTAGGGGTACAGGGTTCGTTGGGTGGCTACACCTTC
TRBJ2-7	TRBV30	few	TRBD1	CAWGLRDRAYF	TGTGCCTGGGGCCTCCGCGACAGGGCTTACTTC
TRBJ2-1	TRBV7-2	few	NA	CASSFRGVQSLEQFF	TGTGCCAGCAGCTTTCGAGGAGTTCAGTCTTTAGAGCAGTTCTTC
TRBJ2-2	TRBV5-1	few	TRBD2	CASRGLASTGELFF	TGCGCCAGTAGGGGACTAGCGAGCACCGGGGAGCTGTTTTTT
TRBJ2-7	TRBV6-5	many	NA	CASSYSATGSYEQYF	TGTGCCAGCAGTTACAGTGCTACAGGGAGCTACGAGCAGTACTTC
TRBJ1-1	TRBV4-1	few	NA	CASRSGGTEAFF	TGCGCCAGCAGATCAGGCGGGACTGAAGCTTTCTTT
TRBJ2-7	TRBV4-3	few	NA	CASSQVLEGEQYF	TGCGCCAGCAGCCAAGTACTGGAAGGCGAGCAGTACTTC